This T cell receptor beta chain was profiled in a study of CD8+ T cells in alopecia areata. Points from the study as a whole: It was lesional scalp, especially alopecia totalis/universalis, that showed higher clonality than normal scalp.

A word on this clone: Its cognate antigen is unknown.

The CDR3 has 14 amino acids. CDR1 and CDR2 (germline): SQVTM, ANQGSEA. V shed 4 bases, J shed 0 bases, and the junction held 2 bases outside the gene matches. Extraction and reverse transcription of RNA yielded cDNA as the sequencing template. Method: immunoSEQ multiplex PCR; TCRdb's copy keeps in-frame clones and lacks some. The sample lists about 210,000 clones; under 70% were seen once. Indicated treatment: oral pan-JAK inhibitor, 5-10 mg twice daily. The TCR comes from a human donor with alopecia areata. The source was CD4+ T cells sorted from blood, collected at approximately week 45, from a patient treated with tofacitinib. The chain combines TRBV29-1 with TRBJ1-2; 10 positions agree with TRBD1. CDR3 loop: CSVGGTGANYGYTF. The CDR3 coding sequence is TGCAGCGTTGGGGGGACAGGGGCTAACTATGGCTACACCTTC. The full variable domain, completed using reference TRBV29-1 and TRBJ1-2, is SAVISQKPSRDICQRGTSLTIQCQVDSQVTMMFWYRQQPGQSLTLIATANQGSEATYESGFVIDKFPISRPNLTFSTLTVSNMSPEDSSIYLCSVGGTGANYGYTFGSGTRLTVV.